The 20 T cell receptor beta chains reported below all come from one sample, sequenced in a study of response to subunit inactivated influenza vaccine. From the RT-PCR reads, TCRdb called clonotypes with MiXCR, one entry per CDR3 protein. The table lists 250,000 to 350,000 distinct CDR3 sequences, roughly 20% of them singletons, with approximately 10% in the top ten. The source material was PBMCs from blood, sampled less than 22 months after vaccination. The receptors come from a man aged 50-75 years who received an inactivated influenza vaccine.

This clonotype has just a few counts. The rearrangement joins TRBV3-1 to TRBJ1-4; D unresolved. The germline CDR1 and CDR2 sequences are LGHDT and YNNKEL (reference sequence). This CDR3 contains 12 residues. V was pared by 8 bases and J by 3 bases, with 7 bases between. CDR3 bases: TGTGCCAGCGGCGGGGCTAATGAAAAACTGTTTTTT. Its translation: CASGGANEKLFF.

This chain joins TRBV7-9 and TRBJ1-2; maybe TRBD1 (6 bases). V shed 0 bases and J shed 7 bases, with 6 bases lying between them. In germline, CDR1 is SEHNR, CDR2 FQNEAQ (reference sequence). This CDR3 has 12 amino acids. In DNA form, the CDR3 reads TGTGCCAGCAGCTTAGCGGACAGTGGCTACACCTTC. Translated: CASSLADSGYTF.

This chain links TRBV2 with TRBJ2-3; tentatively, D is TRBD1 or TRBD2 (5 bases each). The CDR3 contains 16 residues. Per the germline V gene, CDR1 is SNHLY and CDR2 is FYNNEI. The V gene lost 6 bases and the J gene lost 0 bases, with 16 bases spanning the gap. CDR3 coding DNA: TGTGCCAGCAGGAAAGGGACGGGGATTAGCACAGATACGCAGTATTTT. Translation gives CASRKGTGISTDTQYF.

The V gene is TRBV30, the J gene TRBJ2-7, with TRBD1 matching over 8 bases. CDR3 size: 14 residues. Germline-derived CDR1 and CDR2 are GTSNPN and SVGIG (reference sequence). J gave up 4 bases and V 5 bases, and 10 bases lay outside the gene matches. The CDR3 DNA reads TGTGCCTGGTTGAATCCGGGACAGGCTTACGAGCAGTACTTC. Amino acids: CAWLNPGQAYEQYF.

The CDR3 DNA is TGCGCCAGCAGCGAGGGACCCCTCACAGATACGCAGTATTTT. This encodes CASSEGPLTDTQYF. J is TRBJ2-3 and V is TRBV5-1; D is tentatively TRBD1 or TRBD2 (5 bases each). The CDR3 has 14 amino acids. CDR1 SGHRS and CDR2 YFSETQ come from the germline V gene. With 4 bases removed from V and 2 bases from J, the gap between germline ends came to 11 bases.

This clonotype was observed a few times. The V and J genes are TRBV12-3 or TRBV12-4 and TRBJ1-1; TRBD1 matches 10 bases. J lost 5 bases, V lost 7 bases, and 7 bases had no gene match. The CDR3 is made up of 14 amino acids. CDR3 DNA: TGTGCCAGCAATACGGGACAGGGGTCGACTGAAGCTTTCTTT. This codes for CASNTGQGSTEAFF.

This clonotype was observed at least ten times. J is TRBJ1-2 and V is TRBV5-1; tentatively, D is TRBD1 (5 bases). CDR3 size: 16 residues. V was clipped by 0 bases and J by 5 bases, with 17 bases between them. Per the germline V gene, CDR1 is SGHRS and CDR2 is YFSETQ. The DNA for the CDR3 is TGCGCCAGCAGCTTGGGCGCCGGGGTCGGGGGATATGGCTACACCTTC. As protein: CASSLGAGVGGYGYTF.

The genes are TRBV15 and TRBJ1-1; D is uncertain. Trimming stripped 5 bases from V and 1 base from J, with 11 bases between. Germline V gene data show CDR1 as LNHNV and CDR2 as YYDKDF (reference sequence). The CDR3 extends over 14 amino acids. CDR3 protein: CATSPGRRNTEAFF. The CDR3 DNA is TGTGCCACCAGCCCCGGTCGCAGGAACACTGAAGCTTTCTTT.

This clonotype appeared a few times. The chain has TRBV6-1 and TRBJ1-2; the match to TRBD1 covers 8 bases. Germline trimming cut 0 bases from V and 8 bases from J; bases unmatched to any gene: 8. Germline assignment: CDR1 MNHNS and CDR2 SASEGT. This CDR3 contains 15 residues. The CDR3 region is CASSEARQGSFGYTF. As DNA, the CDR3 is TGTGCCAGCAGTGAAGCACGACAGGGGTCGTTCGGCTACACCTTC.

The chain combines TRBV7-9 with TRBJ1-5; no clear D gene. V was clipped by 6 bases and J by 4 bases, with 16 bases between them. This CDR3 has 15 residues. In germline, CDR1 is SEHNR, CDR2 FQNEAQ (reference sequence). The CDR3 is CASSPPGVGNQPQHF. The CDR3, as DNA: TGTGCCAGCAGTCCCCCCGGGGTCGGGAATCAGCCCCAGCATTTT.

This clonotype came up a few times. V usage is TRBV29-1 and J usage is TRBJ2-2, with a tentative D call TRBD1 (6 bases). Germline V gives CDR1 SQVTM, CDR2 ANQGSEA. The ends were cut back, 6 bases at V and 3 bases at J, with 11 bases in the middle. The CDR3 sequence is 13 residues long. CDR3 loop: CSVRDTHTGELFF. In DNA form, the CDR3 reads TGCAGCGTCCGGGACACCCACACCGGGGAGCTGTTTTTT.

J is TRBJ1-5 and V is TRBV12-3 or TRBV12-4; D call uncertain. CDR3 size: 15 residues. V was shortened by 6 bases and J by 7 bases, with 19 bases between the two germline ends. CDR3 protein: CASSPEGIVGQPQHF. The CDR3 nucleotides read TGTGCCAGCAGCCCGGAAGGGATTGTAGGACAGCCCCAGCATTTT.

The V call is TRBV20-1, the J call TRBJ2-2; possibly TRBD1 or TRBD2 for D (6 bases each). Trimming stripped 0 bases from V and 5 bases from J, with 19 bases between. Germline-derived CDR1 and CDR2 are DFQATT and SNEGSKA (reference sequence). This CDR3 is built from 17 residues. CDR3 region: CSAREGRGAPRTGELFF. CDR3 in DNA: TGCAGTGCTAGAGAGGGAAGGGGGGCCCCCCGTACCGGGGAGCTGTTTTTT.

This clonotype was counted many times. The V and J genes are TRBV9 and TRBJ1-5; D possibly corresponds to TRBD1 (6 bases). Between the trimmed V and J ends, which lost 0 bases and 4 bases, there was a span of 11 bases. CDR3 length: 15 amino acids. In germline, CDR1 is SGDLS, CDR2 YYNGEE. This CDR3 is CASSVAGGLNQPQHF. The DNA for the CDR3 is TGTGCCAGCAGCGTAGCCGGGGGGCTAAATCAGCCCCAGCATTTT.

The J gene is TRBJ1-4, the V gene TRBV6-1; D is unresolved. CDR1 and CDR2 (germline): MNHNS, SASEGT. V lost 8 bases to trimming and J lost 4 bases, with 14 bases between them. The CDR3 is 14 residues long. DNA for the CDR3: TGTGCCAGCTCGACCCGCAGCTTTAATGAAAAACTGTTTTTT. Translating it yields CASSTRSFNEKLFF.

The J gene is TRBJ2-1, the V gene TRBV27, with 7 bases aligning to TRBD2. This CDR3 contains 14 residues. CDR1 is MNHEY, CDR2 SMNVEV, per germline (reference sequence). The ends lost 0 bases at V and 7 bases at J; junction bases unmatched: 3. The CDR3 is CASSLSGLLNEQFF. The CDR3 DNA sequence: TGTGCCAGCAGTTTATCGGGACTACTGAATGAGCAGTTCTTC.

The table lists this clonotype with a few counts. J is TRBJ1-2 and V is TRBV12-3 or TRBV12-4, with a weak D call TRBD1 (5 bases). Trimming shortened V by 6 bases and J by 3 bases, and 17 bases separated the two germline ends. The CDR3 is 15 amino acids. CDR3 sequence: CASSRTGRSDYGYTF. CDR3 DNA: TGTGCCAGCAGCCGGACGGGGCGGTCTGACTATGGCTACACCTTC.

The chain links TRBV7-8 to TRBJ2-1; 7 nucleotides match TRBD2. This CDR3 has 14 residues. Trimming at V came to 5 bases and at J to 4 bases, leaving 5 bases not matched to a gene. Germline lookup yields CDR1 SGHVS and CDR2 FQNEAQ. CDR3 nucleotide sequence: TGTGCCAGCAGCGCCGGGACTACATACAATGAGCAGTTCTTC. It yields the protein CASSAGTTYNEQFF.

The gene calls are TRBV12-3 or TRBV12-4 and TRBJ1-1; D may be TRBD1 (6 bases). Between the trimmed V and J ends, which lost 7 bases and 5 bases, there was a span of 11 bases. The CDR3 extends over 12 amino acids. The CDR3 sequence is CASKPGVTEAFF. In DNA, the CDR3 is TGTGCCAGCAAGCCAGGGGTTACTGAAGCTTTCTTT.

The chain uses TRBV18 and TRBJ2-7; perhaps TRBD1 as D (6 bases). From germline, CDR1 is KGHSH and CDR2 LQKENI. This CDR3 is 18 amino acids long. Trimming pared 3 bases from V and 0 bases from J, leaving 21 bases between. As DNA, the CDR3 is TGTGCCAGCTCACCCGGACAAGTCGGGACACGACTCTCCTACGAGCAGTACTTC. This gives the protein CASSPGQVGTRLSYEQYF.